The text below deals with one T cell receptor beta chain. This sample stems from a study of blood T cell repertoires in COVID-19. Study information: The origin of the acute and convalescent COVID-19 samples was the United States, Italy and Spain.

CDR1 and CDR2 from the germline V gene are GTSNPN and SVGIG (reference sequence). The CDR3 covers 13 residues. V shed 1 base, J shed 6 bases, and the junction held 4 bases outside the gene matches. Original handling: By means of reference gene primer amplification, nucleated cell counts were estimated. Sequenced by immunoSEQ multiplex PCR; TCRdb stores in-frame clones only, minus some. The V and J calls and clone size were taken over from that table, and D and trimming were inferred from the DNA. The repertoire holds 150,000 to 200,000 clones, with roughly 80% as singletons. The clonotype comes from a man aged 50 to 59 who had recovered from COVID-19. What was sequenced was peripheral blood. The rearrangement joins TRBV30 to TRBJ2-7, with 9 bases fitting TRBD1. DNA of the CDR3: TGTGCCTGGAGTGGCGGGACAGGGTCCGAGCAGTACTTC. This sequence encodes CAWSGGTGSEQYF.